The 24 T cell receptor beta chains listed next were all sequenced from one sample in a study of T cell responses to AZD1222 COVID-19 vaccine (dated by TCRdb to 2020 to 2022). In light of the paper, this sample's time point label describes: baseline before first vaccination. Preparation of the library involved the immunoSEQ multiplex PCR assay. The table was pulled from immuneACCESS by TCRdb, which kept in-frame rearrangements only. Such tables lose some clones; where checked, under half of the loss comes from unresolved V genes, and the rest has no known cause. The sample table shows 120,000 to 150,000 clones, and 75% to 95% are seen once. The ten largest clones capture 3.4% of the sample. The sequencing used peripheral blood, collected on day 0 of AZD1222 vaccination. The receptors derive from an adult in good health.

The V and J genes are TRBV7-9 and TRBJ2-5; a weak D match, TRBD2 (6 bases). The CDR3 extends over 15 amino acids. CDR1 and CDR2 (germline): SEHNR, FQNEAQ (reference sequence). Trimming took off 5 bases at V and 2 bases at J, with 15 bases between the two ends. CDR3 DNA: TGTGCCAGCAGCGGGGGGTTTACGGCTCAAGAGACCCAGTACTTC. This gives the protein CASSGGFTAQETQYF.

DNA for the CDR3: TGTGCCAGCAGTCCCGACAGGGGCGGCTACACCTTC. Translating it yields CASSPDRGGYTF. This chain links TRBV2 with TRBJ1-2; 8 nucleotides agree with TRBD1. Germline values: CDR1 SNHLY, CDR2 FYNNEI. V gave up 5 bases and J gave up 8 bases; unmatched junction bases: 4. CDR3 length: 12 residues.

This chain uses TRBV6-4 with TRBJ2-1; 9 positions agree with TRBD2. V gave up 3 bases and J gave up 6 bases; unmatched junction bases: 6. Germline-derived CDR1 and CDR2 are MRHNA and SNTAGT. This CDR3 region has 15 residues. This CDR3 reads CASSEGSGRGNEQFF. The CDR3 coding sequence is TGTGCCAGCAGTGAGGGTAGCGGGAGAGGCAATGAGCAGTTCTTC.

This clone was seen only once. The chain combines TRBV6-5 with TRBJ2-3; 11 nucleotides align to TRBD2. The junction had 4 bases not matched to a gene; V was cut back by 6 bases and J by 5 bases. Germline-derived CDR1 and CDR2 are MNHEY and SVGAGI. The CDR3 extends over 14 amino acids. CDR3 loop: CASRLGLAGDTQYF. Here the CDR3 DNA reads TGTGCCAGCAGGTTAGGACTAGCGGGAGATACGCAGTATTTT.

This sequence joins TRBV18 and TRBJ1-5, with D maybe TRBD1 (5 bases). The germline V gene encodes CDR1 KGHSH and CDR2 LQKENI. The V and J ends lost 8 bases and 3 bases respectively, with 14 bases between them. This CDR3 region has 14 residues. The CDR3 DNA sequence: TGTGCCAGCGCAAATCAGGGCATCAATCAGCCCCAGCATTTT. Encoded protein: CASANQGINQPQHF.

The chain has TRBV9 and TRBJ1-3; weak D call: TRBD1 (5 bases). Trimming shortened V by 0 bases and J by 0 bases, and 19 bases separated the two germline ends. Germline CDR1 is SGDLS and CDR2 is YYNGEE. The CDR3 is 19 amino acids. This CDR3 is CASSVGGGMLTTSGNTIYF. DNA of the CDR3: TGTGCCAGCAGCGTAGGTGGGGGGATGTTAACCACCTCTGGAAACACCATATATTTT.

The chain uses TRBV27 and TRBJ1-2; the D is unclear. Trimming left V 2 bases short and J 1 base short, with 11 bases between. This CDR3 is built from 15 residues. CDR1 and CDR2 from the germline V gene are MNHEY and SMNVEV (reference sequence). CDR3 residues: CASSLHTGVNYGYTF. DNA of the CDR3: TGTGCCAGCAGTTTACACACGGGTGTTAACTATGGCTACACCTTC.

V gene TRBV5-1 combines with J gene TRBJ1-2; D possibly corresponds to TRBD1 (6 bases). The CDR3 contains 15 residues. Germline V CDR1 and CDR2: SGHRS, YFSETQ. V was pared by 0 bases and J by 7 bases, with 16 bases between. The CDR3 here is CASSLDGDRLRGYTF. The CDR3 DNA follows: TGCGCCAGCAGCTTGGACGGTGACAGGTTACGTGGCTACACCTTC.

In regard to this clone: No DNA is shown, since the ends of the CDR3 on it are uncertain; the CDR3 is the one TCRdb lists. CDR3 sequence reads: CASSSSGTGNTEAFF. V and J are TRBV11-3 and TRBJ1-1. Looked up from germline, CDR1 is SGHNT and CDR2 is YENEEA. From its first to its last residue, the CDR3 has 15 amino acids.

The V gene is TRBV7-2, the J gene TRBJ2-2; D is ambiguous. CDR1 and CDR2 from the germline V gene are SGHTA and FQGNSA. V gave up 1 base and J gave up 3 bases, with 0 bases separating them. This CDR3 spans 12 amino acids. The CDR3 protein is CASSLDTGELFF. The CDR3 coding sequence is TGTGCCAGCAGCTTAGACACCGGGGAGCTGTTTTTT.

The table lists this clone with a count of one. The J gene is TRBJ1-5, the V gene TRBV6-6; D possibly corresponds to TRBD1 (5 bases). The length of the CDR3 is 16 residues. CDR1 is MNHNY and CDR2 is SVGAGI in the germline V gene (reference sequence). Trimming removed 0 bases at V and 9 bases at J, with 18 bases between. The CDR3 nucleotides read TGTGCCAGCAGTTACTCCAATTTCGGGACTGGTCTGCCCCAGCATTTT. Translation: CASSYSNFGTGLPQHF.

Of note for this clone: One end of the junction varies from germline; a read error may be responsible. The chain uses TRBV30 and TRBJ1-2; D is unresolved. The V gene's germline CDR1 is GTSNPN and CDR2 SVGIG (reference sequence). The CDR3 length is 15 residues. The CDR3 DNA sequence: TGTGCCTGGAGTGTAAAATCCTGGGGATTTTTCACTGGGGTCTTC. This encodes CAWSVKSWGFFTGVF.

This chain uses TRBV19 with TRBJ2-1; TRBD2 might be the D (5 bases). Germline loops: CDR1 LNHDA, CDR2 SQIVND (reference sequence). The length of the CDR3 is 13 residues. The V and J ends lost 7 bases and 5 bases respectively, with 12 bases between them. The CDR3 reads CASNPGFNNEQFF. Written as DNA, the CDR3 is TGTGCCAGTAACCCGGGATTCAACAATGAGCAGTTCTTC.

J is TRBJ2-7 and V is TRBV5-1, with 12 bases that match TRBD2. CDR1 SGHRS and CDR2 YFSETQ come from the germline V gene. V lost 4 bases, J lost 5 bases, and 4 bases stayed unmatched. The CDR3 is made up of 14 amino acids. Written as DNA, the CDR3 is TGCGCCAGCAGCGTTCGACTAGCGGGAGACGAGCAGTACTTC. Its protein is CASSVRLAGDEQYF.

The CDR3 nucleotides read TGCAGTGACGAGGGACAGAAAGAACTGTTTTTT. This codes for CSDEGQKELFF. The chain links TRBV20-1 to TRBJ1-4; 7 nucleotides match TRBD1. The germline CDR1 and CDR2 sequences are DFQATT and SNEGSKA (reference sequence). V trimming: 7 bases; J trimming: 12 bases; junction bases outside the gene matches: 8. CDR3 length: 11 residues.

This clone was counted a single time. The chain couples TRBV3-1 (or the pseudogene TRBV3-2) to TRBJ2-7; 11 bases agree with TRBD1. This CDR3 contains 17 residues. After removal of 3 bases from V and 5 bases from J, the junction contained 12 bases not matched to a gene. Germline CDR1 reads LGHDT; CDR2 reads YNNKEL (reference sequence). Written as DNA, the CDR3 is TGTGCCAGCAGCCATATAAAAACCGGGACAGGGGGTAACGAGCAGTACTTC. The encoded protein is CASSHIKTGTGGNEQYF.

The chain is built from TRBV30 and TRBJ1-5; D not certain. The CDR3 covers 20 residues. Trimming took off 0 bases at V and 0 bases at J, with 24 bases between the two ends. The germline CDR1 and CDR2 sequences are GTSNPN and SVGIG (reference sequence). CDR3 nucleotide sequence: TGTGCCTGGAGTGTATACCGCGGGGTTACAGATGATCCTAGCAATCAGCCCCAGCATTTT. It encodes CAWSVYRGVTDDPSNQPQHF.

A single count supports this clone. The chain has TRBV11-3 and TRBJ1-1; possibly TRBD1 for D (5 bases). The CDR3 sequence is 15 residues long. Germline CDR1 SGHNT, CDR2 YENEEA. Trimming stripped 3 bases from V and 1 base from J, with 12 bases between. As DNA, the CDR3 is TGTGCCAGCAGCTTCGGGACGCCCGAGAACACTGAAGCTTTCTTT. Translation gives CASSFGTPENTEAFF. Using reference TRBV11-3 and TRBJ1-1 for the parts outside the CDR3, the full variable domain is EAGVVQSPRYKIIEKKQPVAFWCNPISGHNTLYWYLQNLGQGPELLIRYENEEAVDDSQLPKDRFSAERLKGVDSTLKIQPAELGDSAVYLCASSFGTPENTEAFFGQGTRLTVV.

The chain joins TRBV5-6 to TRBJ2-1, with TRBD2 as a possible D gene (6 bases). V lost 1 base and J lost 10, with 9 bases in between. CDR3 length equals 12 residues. CDR1 is SGHDT, CDR2 YYEEEE, per germline. DNA of the CDR3: TGTGCCAGCAGCTTGATGAGCGGGGAGCAGTTCTTC. This encodes CASSLMSGEQFF.

CDR3 coding DNA: TGTGCTAGTGGTCTCTCAAGTAACACTGAAGCTTTCTTT. It specifies CASGLSSNTEAFF. J is TRBJ1-1 and V is TRBV12-5; unclear D gene. Germline assignment: CDR1 LGHNT and CDR2 FRNRAP. The CDR3 runs 13 residues. V lost 5 bases to trimming and J lost 2 bases, with 9 bases between them.

The chain recombines TRBV13 with TRBJ1-2; D gene ambiguous. From germline, CDR1 is PRHDT and CDR2 FYEKMQ (reference sequence). This CDR3 spans 13 amino acids. Deletions cut 2 bases from V and 0 bases from J, with 4 bases between. Here the CDR3 reads CASSLQANYGYTF. In DNA, the CDR3 is TGTGCCAGCAGCTTACAGGCTAACTATGGCTACACCTTC.

V usage is TRBV7-9 and J usage is TRBJ2-7; 11 bases match TRBD2. The V and J ends lost 6 bases and 5 bases, in that order; junction bases with no gene match: 9. CDR1 and CDR2 (germline): SEHNR, FQNEAQ (reference sequence). This CDR3 is 15 amino acids long. The CDR3 loop reads CASSLPGLAVDEQYF. The CDR3 DNA follows: TGTGCCAGCAGTTTACCGGGACTAGCGGTTGACGAGCAGTACTTC.

V usage is TRBV6-4 and J usage is TRBJ1-1; no definite D call. The CDR3 is 13 amino acids. The V gene's germline CDR1 is MRHNA and CDR2 SNTAGT. V was trimmed by 5 bases and J by 1 base, leaving 8 bases between them. The CDR3 coding sequence is TGTGCCAGCAGTTTGCGCGAGAACACTGAAGCTTTCTTT. This translates into CASSLRENTEAFF.

V and J are TRBV5-1 and TRBJ2-2, with 8 bases aligning to TRBD1. This CDR3 contains 16 residues. Germline lookup yields CDR1 SGHRS and CDR2 YFSETQ. Germline trimming cut 4 bases from V and 1 base from J; bases unmatched to any gene: 6. The CDR3 region is CASSERDRQNTGELFF. CDR3 nucleotide sequence: TGCGCCAGCAGCGAACGGGACAGGCAGAACACCGGGGAGCTGTTTTTT.